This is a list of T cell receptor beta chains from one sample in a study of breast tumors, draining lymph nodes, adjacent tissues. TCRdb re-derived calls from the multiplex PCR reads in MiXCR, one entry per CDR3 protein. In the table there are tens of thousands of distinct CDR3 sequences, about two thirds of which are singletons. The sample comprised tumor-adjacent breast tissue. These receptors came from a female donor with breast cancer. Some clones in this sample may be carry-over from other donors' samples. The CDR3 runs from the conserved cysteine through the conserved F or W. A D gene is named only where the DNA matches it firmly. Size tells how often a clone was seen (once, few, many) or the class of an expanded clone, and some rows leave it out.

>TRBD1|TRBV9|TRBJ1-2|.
TGTGCCAGCAGCGTAGATGGGACAGGGAACTATGGCTACACCTTC
CASSVDGTGNYGYTF
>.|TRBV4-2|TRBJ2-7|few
TGTGCCAGCAGCCGCGCCCCCCGCGCAGGGCGGCACTACGAGCAGTACTTC
CASSRAPRAGRHYEQYF
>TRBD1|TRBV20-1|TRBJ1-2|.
TGCAGTGCCGGGACAGGGTCGTCTTATGCCTACACCTTC
CSAGTGSSYAYTF
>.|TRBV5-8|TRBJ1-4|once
TGTGCCAGCAGCTTTGGGGCCGCGAGTGAAAAACTGTTTTTT
CASSFGAASEKLFF
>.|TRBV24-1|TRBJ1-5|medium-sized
TGTGCCACCAGTGACCCAAGAGGGGGGTCCAATCAGCCCCAGCATTTT
CATSDPRGGSNQPQHF
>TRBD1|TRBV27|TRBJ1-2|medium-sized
TGTGCCAGCAGTTCCGGGACAGGGACGACTTATGGCTACACCTTC
CASSSGTGTTYGYTF
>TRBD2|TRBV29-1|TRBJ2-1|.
TGCAGCGTTGCGGGTGGGCTAGCGGGGGAGTACAATGAGCAGTTCTTC
CSVAGGLAGEYNEQFF
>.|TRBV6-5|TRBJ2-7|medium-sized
TGTGCCACTAAGCAGGGGCCGCACGAGCAGTACTTC
CATKQGPHEQYF
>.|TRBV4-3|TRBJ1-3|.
TGCGCCAGCAGCCAAGCTCCAGGGGCTGGAAACACCATATATTTT
CASSQAPGAGNTIYF
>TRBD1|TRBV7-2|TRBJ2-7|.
TGTGCCAGCAGCCCCTACCGGACAGGGATCTACGAGCAGTACTTC
CASSPYRTGIYEQYF
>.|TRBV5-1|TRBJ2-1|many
TGCGCCAGCAGCTTGGTCCCAGGTCCTTCCTACAATGAGCAGTTCTTC
CASSLVPGPSYNEQFF
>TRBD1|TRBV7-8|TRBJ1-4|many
TGTGCCAGCAGCTTTAACCCAGGGGGCGGTGAAAAACTGTTTTTT
CASSFNPGGGEKLFF
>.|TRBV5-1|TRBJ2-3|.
TGCGCCAGCAGCTTGGGTGTTTCGTCAGTAGATACGCAGTATTTT
CASSLGVSSVDTQYF
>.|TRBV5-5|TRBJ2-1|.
TGTGCCAGCAGCCCGCTCCCGTTTAGTGAGCAGTTCTTC
CASSPLPFSEQFF
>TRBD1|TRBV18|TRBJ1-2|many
TGTGCCAGCTCAACAGGGGGCCCGTCTAACTATGGCTACACCTTC
CASSTGGPSNYGYTF
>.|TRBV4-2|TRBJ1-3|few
TGTGCCAGCAGCGGAAACACCATATATTTT
CASSGNTIYF
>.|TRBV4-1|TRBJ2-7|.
TGCGCCAGCAGCCAAGCTCACGGACAGTCCTACGAGCAGTACTTC
CASSQAHGQSYEQYF
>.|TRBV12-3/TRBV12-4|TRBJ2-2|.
TGTGCCAGCCCGACCTTTAGGGGCCCCGACACCGGGGAGCTGTTTTTT
CASPTFRGPDTGELFF
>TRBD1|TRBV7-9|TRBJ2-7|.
TGTGCCAGCAGCTCCTCCGGGACAGGGAGCTACGAGCAGTACTTC
CASSSSGTGSYEQYF
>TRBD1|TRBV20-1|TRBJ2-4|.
TGCAGTGTTAGAGTTCAGAGACAGGGCGGACACATTCAGTACTTC
CSVRVQRQGGHIQYF
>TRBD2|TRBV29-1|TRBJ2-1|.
TGCAGCGTTGAGGAGTATCTAGCGGGAGCCTACAATGAGCAGTTCTTC
CSVEEYLAGAYNEQFF
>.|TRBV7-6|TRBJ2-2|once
TGTGCCAGCAGCTTAGAACTCCGAATCCAGGCCGGGGAGCTGTTTTTT
CASSLELRIQAGELFF
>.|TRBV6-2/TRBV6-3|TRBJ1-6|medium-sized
TGTGCCAGCAGTTACTCCTCAGGGGCGAGCTCCTATAATTCACCCCTCCACTTT
CASSYSSGASSYNSPLHF
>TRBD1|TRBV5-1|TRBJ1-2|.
TGCGCCAGCAGCGTATTCGGGACAGAGTATGGCTACACCTTC
CASSVFGTEYGYTF
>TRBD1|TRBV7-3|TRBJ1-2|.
TGTGCCAGCAGCTCTACCCGGGACAGGGAGGGTGGCTACACCTTC
CASSSTRDREGGYTF
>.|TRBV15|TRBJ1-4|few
TGTGCCGCCGGAACTGGGCGGTTTAATGAAAAACTGTTTTTT
CAAGTGRFNEKLFF